This T cell receptor beta chain originates from a study of shared clonotypes between healthy human individuals. As for the study in general: The study drew on a couple of women and a few men aged 18 to 49 as donors. Per donor, three plates held CD4 naive cells, three held CD4 memory, two held CD8 naive and one held CD8 memory.

Trimming took off 3 bases at V and 0 bases at J, with 11 bases between the two ends. This CDR3 has 16 amino acids. Germline CDR1 MNHEY, CDR2 SMNVEV (reference sequence). Produced via immunoSEQ multiplex PCR; TCRdb's table is partial and in-frame only. Of 2,500,000 or so clones in the sample, roughly 93% were seen once. This clonotype originated in a man between 18 and 35 years old in good health. Some clones in this sample may be carry-over from other donors' samples. The chain links TRBV27 to TRBJ1-4; D is uncertain. The specimen sequenced was naive CD4+ T cells from PBMCs. Subset meaning: CD45RA+ positively selected. CDR3 coding DNA: TGTGCCAGCAGTTTCTCGGCGGCCTCAACTAATGAAAAACTGTTTTTT. Amino acids: CASSFSAASTNEKLFF.